Shown below are 8 T cell receptor beta chains from a single sample sequenced in a study of cytomegalovirus exposure and HLA in healthy donors. The PCR ran on 60 Vbeta and 13 Jbeta primers. Sequencing was performed with immunoSEQ multiplex PCR; in TCRdb, only in-frame clones are kept and a portion is missing. The sample shows approximately 140,000 clones, approximately 72% of them seen only once. The specimen sequenced was PBMCs. The receptors originated from an older woman in good health and CMV-seronegative.

The J gene is TRBJ2-1, the V gene TRBV6-1, with a weak D call TRBD1 (5 bases). Germline lookup yields CDR1 MNHNS and CDR2 SASEGT. The CDR3 is 12 residues long. Trimming left V 4 bases short and J 8 bases short, with 9 bases between. The CDR3 region is CASSVLGDEQFF. In nucleotides, the CDR3 is TGTGCCAGCAGTGTCTTAGGGGATGAGCAGTTCTTC.

At least ten counts were recorded for this clone. The gene calls are TRBV7-2 and TRBJ1-1; unclear D gene. The CDR3 covers 12 residues. Germline loops: CDR1 SGHTA, CDR2 FQGNSA. Trimming stripped 4 bases from V and 11 bases from J, with 14 bases between. CDR3 bases: TGTGCCAGCAGCTCCCGGATAGCGGCGGCTTTCTTT. Protein: CASSSRIAAAFF.

The rearrangement uses TRBV10-3 and TRBJ2-7; 16 bases match TRBD2. Trimming cost V 5 bases and J 2 bases; bases outside gene matches: 3. The germline V gene has CDR1 ENHRY and CDR2 SYGVKD. This CDR3 spans 16 amino acids. CDR3 bases: TGTGCCATCAGTCCGGGACTAGCGGGAGGGACCTACGAGCAGTACTTC. It translates to CAISPGLAGGTYEQYF.

This clone was observed a few times. The DNA for the CDR3 is TGTGCCAGCAGTTTAGGACAGGGGGCATCGAGCTCCTACAATGAGCAGTTCTTC. Translated, it gives CASSLGQGASSSYNEQFF. The chain joins TRBV28 to TRBJ2-1, with 11 bases identical to TRBD1. Germline-derived CDR1 and CDR2 are MDHEN and SYDVKM. The CDR3 is 18 residues long. Trimming took 2 bases from V and 0 from J; bases not matched to a gene: 6.

V and J are TRBV21-1 and TRBJ2-6; the D call TRBD1 from the table was never checked on the DNA. TRBV21-1 is noted as a pseudogene. The CDR3 extends over 11 amino acids. CDR3 region: CASPRANVLTF. The CDR3 bases are TGTGCCAGCCCCAGGGCCAACGTCCTGACTTTC.

The gene calls are TRBV5-1 and TRBJ1-2; D remains unclear. V lost 0 bases, J lost 3 bases, and 12 bases lay in between. Germline V gene lookup returns CDR1 SGHRS and CDR2 YFSETQ. This CDR3 has 15 amino acids. Here the CDR3 reads CASSLGGRGDYGYTF. DNA of the CDR3: TGCGCCAGCAGCTTGGGAGGGCGCGGGGACTATGGCTACACCTTC.

The CDR3 DNA reads as TGTGCCAGCAGCCCTGGGACACAACAAGAGACCCAGTACTTC. This translates into CASSPGTQQETQYF. The chain carries TRBV5-4 and TRBJ2-5, with a possible D match to TRBD1 (6 bases). Trimming took off 4 bases at V and 2 bases at J, with 12 bases between the two ends. There are 14 residues in the CDR3. In germline, CDR1 is SGHNT, CDR2 YYREEE (reference sequence).

The chain is built from TRBV4-2 and TRBJ1-2; TRBD1 is a possible D gene (6 bases). CDR1 is LGHNA, CDR2 YNFKEQ, per germline. There are 14 residues in the CDR3. Trimming shortened V by 8 bases and J by 4 bases, and 17 bases separated the two germline ends. The CDR3 DNA follows: TGTGCCAGCCTCCGCCCAGGGGACACCTATGGCTACACCTTC. Its translation: CASLRPGDTYGYTF.